This entry lists 24 T cell receptor beta chains sequenced from one sample in a study of shared clonotypes between healthy human individuals. Libraries were prepared by immunoSEQ multiplex PCR; TCRdb keeps only in-frame clonotypes and omits some of them. The sample has 2 million to 3 million clones; approximately 94% are singletons. The sample taken for sequencing was naive CD4+ T cells sorted from blood. Subset indicated: CD45RA+ positively selected. Source of these receptors: a young man in good health.

The chain is built from TRBV10-3 and TRBJ2-7; D is possibly TRBD1 or TRBD2 (6 bases each). The CDR3 loop spans 14 amino acids. The V and J ends lost 7 bases and 2 bases respectively, with 15 bases between them. Per germline, CDR1 ENHRY and CDR2 SYGVKD. The CDR3 spells CAIKGGTEPYEQYF. DNA for the CDR3: TGTGCCATCAAAGGGGGGACCGAGCCCTACGAGCAGTACTTC.

The rearrangement joins TRBV7-2 to TRBJ2-5, with 12 bases that match TRBD1. This CDR3 region has 16 residues. Trimming at V came to 1 base and at J to 3 bases, leaving 3 bases not matched to a gene. Germline values: CDR1 SGHTA, CDR2 FQGNSA. CDR3 sequence reads: CASSLGGTGGKETQYF. CDR3 in DNA: TGTGCCAGCAGCTTAGGAGGGACAGGGGGCAAAGAGACCCAGTACTTC.

In nucleotides, the CDR3 is TGCGCCAGCAGCCAAGAGGGGACTAGTAGCCACAATGAGCAGTTCTTC. This encodes CASSQEGTSSHNEQFF. This sequence joins TRBV4-1 and TRBJ2-1; 8 nucleotides line up with TRBD2. CDR1 is MGHRA and CDR2 is YSYEKL in the germline V gene. This CDR3 contains 16 residues. The V gene end was trimmed by 0 bases and the J gene end by 5 bases; junction bases not matched to a gene: 6.

This rearrangement joins TRBV27 to TRBJ2-7, with D hard to call. Germline assignment: CDR1 MNHEY and CDR2 SMNVEV (reference sequence). The CDR3 is 16 residues long. Trimming cost V 0 bases and J 0 bases, with 12 bases left between them. The CDR3 sequence: CASSLSYSASSYEQYF. CDR3 nucleotides: TGTGCCAGCAGTTTATCTTACAGCGCGAGCTCCTACGAGCAGTACTTC.

The chain joins TRBV9 to TRBJ2-2, with 7 bases lining up with TRBD2. This CDR3 comprises 15 residues. The V gene's germline CDR1 is SGDLS and CDR2 YYNGEE. The J segment lost 5 bases and the V segment lost 3 bases, leaving 7 bases of the junction unmatched. The DNA for the CDR3 is TGTGCCAGCAGCGCTCGGGAGGACATTACCGGGGAGCTGTTTTTT. Translated, it gives CASSAREDITGELFF.

This clone was observed a single time. The chain employs TRBV7-9 and TRBJ2-2, with 10 bases lining up with TRBD1. J lost 2 bases, V lost 5 bases, and 2 bases had no gene match. The CDR3 runs 15 residues. Germline V gives CDR1 SEHNR, CDR2 FQNEAQ (reference sequence). The CDR3: CASSQTGGNTGELFF. CDR3 in DNA: TGTGCCAGCAGCCAGACAGGGGGCAACACCGGGGAGCTGTTTTTT.

The chain recombines TRBV9 with TRBJ1-3; TRBD1 might be the D (5 bases). CDR1 SGDLS and CDR2 YYNGEE come from the germline V gene. The CDR3 runs to 15 residues. Trimming left V 0 bases short and J 8 bases short, with 15 bases between. In DNA, the CDR3 is TGTGCCAGCAGCGTAGGTGACAGAAGGCAGGACACCATATATTTT. Translation gives CASSVGDRRQDTIYF. Combining the CDR3 with reference TRBV9 and TRBJ1-3 gives the whole variable domain DSGVTQTPKHLITATGQRVTLRCSPRSGDLSVYWYQQSLDQGLQFLIQYYNGEERAKGNILERFSAQQFPDLHSELNLSSLELGDSALYFCASSVGDRRQDTIYFGEGSWLTVV.

This clone has only one observation. The genes are TRBV10-1 and TRBJ2-4; tentative D call: TRBD1 (5 bases). The CDR3 loop spans 15 amino acids. Germline CDR1 and CDR2: WNHNN and SYGVQD (reference sequence). V lost 0 bases and J 6 bases, leaving 12 bases between the germline ends. This CDR3 reads CASSESTQGLNIQYF. CDR3 DNA sequence: TGCGCCAGCAGTGAGTCGACCCAGGGCCTAAACATTCAGTACTTC.

This clone appeared once. The chain recombines TRBV6-5 with TRBJ1-2, with 8 bases matching TRBD1. Germline V CDR1 and CDR2: MNHEY, SVGAGI. After removal of 6 bases from V and 3 bases from J, the junction contained 9 bases not matched to a gene. This CDR3 has 15 amino acids. The CDR3 bases are TGTGCCAGCAGCCCTACCCTGGACAGGGACTATGGCTACACCTTC. Its protein is CASSPTLDRDYGYTF.

The rearrangement joins TRBV6-1 to TRBJ1-1; D not certain. The CDR3 runs to 13 residues. V was cut by 7 bases and J by 5 bases, with 14 bases left in between. Germline V gene lookup returns CDR1 MNHNS and CDR2 SASEGT. The DNA of the CDR3 is TGTGCCAGCACCCCGCAGCGGGGAACTGAAGCTTTCTTT. Amino acids: CASTPQRGTEAFF.

With respect to this clone: One junction end disagrees with the germline gene, perhaps due to a read error. This sequence joins TRBV6-5 and TRBJ2-7; unclear D gene. Germline V gene sequence: CDR1 MNHEY, CDR2 SVGAGI. CDR3 length: 11 amino acids. The CDR3 sequence: CATIRSSEQYF. CDR3 DNA: TGTGCCACCATAAGATCCTCCGAGCAGTACTTC.

Of note for this clone: The sample has other DNA sequences that encode this CDR3 too. The V call is TRBV2, the J call TRBJ1-5; D not certain. Germline CDR1 is SNHLY and CDR2 is FYNNEI. The CDR3 is made up of 14 amino acids. Trimming removed 0 bases at V and 2 bases at J, with 5 bases between. CDR3 region: CASSEAPGNQPQHF. The CDR3 coding sequence is TGTGCCAGCAGTGAAGCGCCGGGCAATCAGCCCCAGCATTTT.

In its sample, this clone was seen a few times. V gene TRBV29-1 combines with J gene TRBJ2-3; 9 positions agree with TRBD2. Trimming removed 1 base from V and 5 bases from J; junction bases left unmatched: 7. Germline loops: CDR1 SQVTM, CDR2 ANQGSEA. The CDR3 contains 15 residues. Here the CDR3 DNA reads TGCAGCGTTGAAGTGCGCGGGGGGGCCAGAGATACGCAGTATTTT. The encoded protein is CSVEVRGGARDTQYF.

The chain links TRBV6-5 to TRBJ1-2; a possible D gene is TRBD1 (5 bases). Trimming removed 2 bases from V and 8 bases from J, with 9 bases in between. Per the germline V gene, CDR1 is MNHEY and CDR2 is SVGAGI. The CDR3 has 12 residues. The CDR3: CASSYRQGGYTF. The CDR3 DNA follows: TGTGCCAGCAGTTACCGGCAGGGCGGCTACACCTTC.

On this clone: The sample contains more than one DNA sequence encoding this CDR3. The rearrangement uses TRBV9 and TRBJ2-7; no reliable D call. Germline loops: CDR1 SGDLS, CDR2 YYNGEE. The CDR3 has 13 amino acids. V lost 0 bases and J lost 0, with 4 bases in between. The CDR3 coding sequence is TGTGCCAGCAGCGTAGACAGCTCCTACGAGCAGTACTTC. This sequence encodes CASSVDSSYEQYF. Filled out from reference TRBV9 and TRBJ2-7, the complete variable domain reads DSGVTQTPKHLITATGQRVTLRCSPRSGDLSVYWYQQSLDQGLQFLIQYYNGEERAKGNILERFSAQQFPDLHSELNLSSLELGDSALYFCASSVDSSYEQYFGPGTRLTVT.

The J gene is TRBJ1-6, the V gene TRBV14, with 7 positions matching TRBD1. This CDR3 is 15 amino acids long. Per the germline V gene, CDR1 is SGHDN and CDR2 is FVKESK. V lost 1 base to trimming and J lost 9 bases; unmatched junction nucleotides: 6. For the CDR3, the DNA is TGTGCCAGCAGCCAAGTGGCAGGGGGGACTTCACCCCTCCACTTT. The encoded protein is CASSQVAGGTSPLHF.

Worth noting for this clone: At the DNA level, this CDR3 is encoded by other sequences in the same sample as well. The gene calls are TRBV10-3 and TRBJ2-5, with no clear D. V dropped 6 bases and J dropped 0 bases, with 2 bases sitting between them. The CDR3 covers 11 residues. Germline V CDR1 and CDR2: ENHRY, SYGVKD. CDR3 sequence (DNA): TGTGCCATCAGCGACCAAGAGACCCAGTACTTC. It codes for CAISDQETQYF.

This chain links TRBV6-5 with TRBJ2-3; TRBD1 might be the D (5 bases). Trimming cost V 2 bases and J 3 bases, with 12 bases left between them. This CDR3 spans 15 amino acids. In germline, CDR1 is MNHEY, CDR2 SVGAGI. This chain's CDR3 is CASSYLGRQTDTQYF. In DNA, the CDR3 is TGTGCCAGCAGTTACCTGGGGCGCCAGACAGATACGCAGTATTTT.

The chain employs TRBV7-8 and TRBJ1-2; 8 nucleotides agree with TRBD1. The ends lost 2 bases at V and 5 bases at J; junction bases unmatched: 7. The CDR3 runs to 15 residues. Germline V gene lookup returns CDR1 SGHVS and CDR2 FQNEAQ. The CDR3 sequence is CASSLNQGAKYGYTF. The CDR3 nucleotides are TGTGCCAGCAGCTTAAACCAGGGGGCAAAATATGGCTACACCTTC.

V is TRBV15 and J is TRBJ2-2; no firm D call. CDR1 and CDR2 (germline): LNHNV, YYDKDF (reference sequence). The CDR3 runs 12 residues. Trimming pared 3 bases from V and 3 bases from J, leaving 2 bases between. The CDR3 here is CATSSYTGELFF. The CDR3 region has the DNA TGTGCCACCAGCAGTTACACCGGGGAGCTGTTTTTT.

The chain employs TRBV7-9 and TRBJ1-2; D perhaps matches TRBD1 (6 bases). Germline CDR1 SEHNR, CDR2 FQNEAQ (reference sequence). The CDR3 runs to 15 residues. The V and J ends lost 3 bases and 4 bases respectively, with 15 bases between them. CDR3 sequence: CASSFMGAAAYGYTF. CDR3 DNA sequence: TGTGCCAGCAGCTTTATGGGGGCGGCTGCCTATGGCTACACCTTC.

V and J are TRBV5-1 and TRBJ2-7; D tentatively reads TRBD1 or TRBD2 (5 bases each). CDR3 length equals 15 residues. Germline-derived CDR1 and CDR2 are SGHRS and YFSETQ. V was shortened by 4 bases and J by 3 bases, with 17 bases between the two germline ends. The CDR3 loop reads CASSPRGAGNYEQYF. The DNA for the CDR3 is TGCGCCAGCAGCCCGCGTGGGGCGGGCAACTACGAGCAGTACTTC.

CDR3: CASSWGTGSNQPQHF. The CDR3 DNA follows: TGCGCCAGCAGCTGGGGGACAGGGAGCAATCAGCCCCAGCATTTT. V usage is TRBV5-1 and J usage is TRBJ1-5; 9 nucleotides match TRBD1. The CDR3 contains 15 residues. After removal of 3 bases from V and 1 base from J, the junction contained 2 bases not matched to a gene. In germline, CDR1 is SGHRS, CDR2 YFSETQ.

About this clone itself: Other DNA sequences in this specimen translate into the identical CDR3. The chain joins TRBV25-1 to TRBJ2-7; 12 bases agree with TRBD1. Germline V CDR1 and CDR2: MGHDK, SYGVNS. The V and J ends lost 5 bases and 3 bases, in that order; junction bases with no gene match: 8. The CDR3 sequence is 16 residues long. In DNA, the CDR3 is TGTGCCAGCAGTCCAAGCCGGGACAGGGGGCTCTACGAGCAGTACTTC. Its protein product is CASSPSRDRGLYEQYF.